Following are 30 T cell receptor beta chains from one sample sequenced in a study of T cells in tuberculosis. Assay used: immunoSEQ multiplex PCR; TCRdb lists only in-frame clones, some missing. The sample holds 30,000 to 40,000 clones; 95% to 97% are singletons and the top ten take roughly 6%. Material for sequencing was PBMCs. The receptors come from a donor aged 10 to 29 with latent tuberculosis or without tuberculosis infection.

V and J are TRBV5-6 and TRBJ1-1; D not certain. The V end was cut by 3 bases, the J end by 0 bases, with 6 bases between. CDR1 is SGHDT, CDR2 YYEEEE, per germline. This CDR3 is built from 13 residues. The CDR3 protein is CASSWQVNTEAFF. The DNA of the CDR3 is TGTGCCAGCAGCTGGCAGGTGAACACTGAAGCTTTCTTT.

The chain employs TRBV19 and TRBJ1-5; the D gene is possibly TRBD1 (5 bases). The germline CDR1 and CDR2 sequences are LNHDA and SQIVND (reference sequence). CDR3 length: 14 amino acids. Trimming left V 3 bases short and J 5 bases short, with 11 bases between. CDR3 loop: CASSINRGYQPQHF. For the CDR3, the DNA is TGTGCCAGTAGTATTAATAGGGGATATCAGCCCCAGCATTTT.

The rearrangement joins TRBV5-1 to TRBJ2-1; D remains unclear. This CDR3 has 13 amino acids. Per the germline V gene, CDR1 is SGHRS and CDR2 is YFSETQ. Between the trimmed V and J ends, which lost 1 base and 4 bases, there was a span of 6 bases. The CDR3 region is CASSLSRYNEQFF. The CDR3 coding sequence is TGCGCCAGCAGCTTGTCCAGGTACAATGAGCAGTTCTTC.

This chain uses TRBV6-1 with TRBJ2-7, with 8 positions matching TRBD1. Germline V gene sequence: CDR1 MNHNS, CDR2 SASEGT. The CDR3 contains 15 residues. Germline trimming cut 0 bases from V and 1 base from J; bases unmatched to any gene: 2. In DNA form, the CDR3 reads TGTGCCAGCAGTGAAGCGGACAGGGCTTCCTACGAGCAGTACTTC. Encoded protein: CASSEADRASYEQYF.

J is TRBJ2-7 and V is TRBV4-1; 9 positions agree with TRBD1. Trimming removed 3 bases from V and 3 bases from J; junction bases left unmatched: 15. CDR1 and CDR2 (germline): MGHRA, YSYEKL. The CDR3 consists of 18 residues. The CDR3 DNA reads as TGCGCCAGCAGCCATCCCCGGGGAAGGGACAGGGCCAACTACGAGCAGTACTTC. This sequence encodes CASSHPRGRDRANYEQYF.

CDR3 sequence (DNA): TGTGCCAGCAGTTTGACGACTAGCGGCTACAATGAGCAGTTCTTC. As protein: CASSLTTSGYNEQFF. The chain has TRBV27 and TRBJ2-1; 9 bases line up with TRBD2. Germline values: CDR1 MNHEY, CDR2 SMNVEV (reference sequence). CDR3 length: 15 residues. With V trimmed by 3 bases and J by 3 bases, 3 bases remained unmatched.

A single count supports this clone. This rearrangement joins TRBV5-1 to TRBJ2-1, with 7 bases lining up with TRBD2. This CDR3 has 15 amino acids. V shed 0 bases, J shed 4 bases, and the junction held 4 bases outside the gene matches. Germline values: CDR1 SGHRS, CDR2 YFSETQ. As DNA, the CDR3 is TGCGCCAGCAGCTTGGTTGGTAGCGGGTACAATGAGCAGTTCTTC. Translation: CASSLVGSGYNEQFF.

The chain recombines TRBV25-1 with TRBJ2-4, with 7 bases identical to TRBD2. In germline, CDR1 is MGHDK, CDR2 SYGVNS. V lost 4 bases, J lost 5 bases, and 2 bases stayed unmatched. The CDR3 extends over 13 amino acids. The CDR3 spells CASSVRGENIQYF. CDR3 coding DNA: TGTGCCAGCAGTGTCCGGGGGGAAAACATTCAGTACTTC.

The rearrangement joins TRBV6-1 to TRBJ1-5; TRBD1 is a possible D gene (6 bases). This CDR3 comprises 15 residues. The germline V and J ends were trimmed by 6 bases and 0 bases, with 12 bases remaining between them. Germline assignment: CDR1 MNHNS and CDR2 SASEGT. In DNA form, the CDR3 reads TGTGCCAGCAGGGACAGACTTTATAGCAATCAGCCCCAGCATTTT. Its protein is CASRDRLYSNQPQHF.

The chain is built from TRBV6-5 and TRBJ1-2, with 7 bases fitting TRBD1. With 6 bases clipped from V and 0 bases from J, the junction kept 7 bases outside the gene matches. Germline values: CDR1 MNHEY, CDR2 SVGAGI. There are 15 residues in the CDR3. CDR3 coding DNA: TGTGCCAGCAGGTTCCGGGACAGACCTAACTATGGCTACACCTTC. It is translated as CASRFRDRPNYGYTF.

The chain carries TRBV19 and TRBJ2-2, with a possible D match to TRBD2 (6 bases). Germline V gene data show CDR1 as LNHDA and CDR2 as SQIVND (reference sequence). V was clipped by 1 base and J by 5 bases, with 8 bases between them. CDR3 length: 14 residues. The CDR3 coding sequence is TGTGCCAGTAGTATAGGCGGGGTTACCGGGGAGCTGTTTTTT. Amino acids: CASSIGGVTGELFF.

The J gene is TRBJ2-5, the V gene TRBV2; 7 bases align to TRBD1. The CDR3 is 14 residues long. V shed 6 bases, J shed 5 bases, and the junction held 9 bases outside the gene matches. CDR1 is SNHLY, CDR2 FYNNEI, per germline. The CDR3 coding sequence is TGTGCCAGCAGAAAGACAGGGCCCTCGGAGACCCAGTACTTC. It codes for CASRKTGPSETQYF.

This CDR3 is CASSPLLGTGENYGYTF. CDR3 bases: TGTGCCAGCTCACCACTACTCGGGACAGGGGAAAACTATGGCTACACCTTC. The rearrangement links TRBV18 to TRBJ1-2; 10 nucleotides match TRBD1. This CDR3 spans 17 amino acids. Germline-derived CDR1 and CDR2 are KGHSH and LQKENI. The trim removed 1 base at V and 2 bases at J, leaving 7 bases unmatched.

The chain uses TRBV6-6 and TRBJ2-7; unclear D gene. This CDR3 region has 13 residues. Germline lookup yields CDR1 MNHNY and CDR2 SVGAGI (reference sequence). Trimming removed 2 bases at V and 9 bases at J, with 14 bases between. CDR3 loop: CASSYPPLRMQYF. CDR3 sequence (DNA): TGTGCCAGCAGTTACCCCCCCTTGCGGATGCAGTACTTC.

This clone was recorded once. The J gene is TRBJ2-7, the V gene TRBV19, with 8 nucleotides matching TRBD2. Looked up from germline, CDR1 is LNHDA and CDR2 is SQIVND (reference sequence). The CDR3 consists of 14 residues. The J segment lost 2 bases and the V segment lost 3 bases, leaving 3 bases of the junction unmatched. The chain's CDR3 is CASSITSGAYEQYF. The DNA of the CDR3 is TGTGCCAGTAGTATTACTAGCGGCGCCTACGAGCAGTACTTC.

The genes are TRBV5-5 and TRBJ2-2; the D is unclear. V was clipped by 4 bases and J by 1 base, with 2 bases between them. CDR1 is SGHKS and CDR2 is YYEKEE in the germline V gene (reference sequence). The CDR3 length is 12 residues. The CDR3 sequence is CASSRNTGELFF. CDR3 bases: TGTGCCAGCAGCCGGAACACCGGGGAGCTGTTTTTT.

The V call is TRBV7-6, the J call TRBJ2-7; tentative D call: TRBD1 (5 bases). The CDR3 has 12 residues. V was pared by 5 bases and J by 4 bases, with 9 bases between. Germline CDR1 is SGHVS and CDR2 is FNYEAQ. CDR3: CASSPYRYEQYF. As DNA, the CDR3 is TGTGCCAGCAGCCCATACAGGTACGAGCAGTACTTC.

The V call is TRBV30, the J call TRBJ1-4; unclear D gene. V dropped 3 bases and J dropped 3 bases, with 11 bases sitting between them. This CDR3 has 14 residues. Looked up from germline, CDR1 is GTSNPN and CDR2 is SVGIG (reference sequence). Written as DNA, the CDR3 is TGTGCCTGGAGCCGTTTTTCCCCTAATGAAAAACTGTTTTTT. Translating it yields CAWSRFSPNEKLFF.

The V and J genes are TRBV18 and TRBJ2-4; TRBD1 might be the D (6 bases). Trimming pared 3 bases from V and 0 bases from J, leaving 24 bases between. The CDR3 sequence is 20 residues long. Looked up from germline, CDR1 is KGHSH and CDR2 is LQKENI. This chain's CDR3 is CASSPPSGGANFRAKNIQYF. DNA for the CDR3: TGTGCCAGCTCACCGCCCTCTGGGGGCGCGAATTTCCGAGCCAAAAACATTCAGTACTTC.

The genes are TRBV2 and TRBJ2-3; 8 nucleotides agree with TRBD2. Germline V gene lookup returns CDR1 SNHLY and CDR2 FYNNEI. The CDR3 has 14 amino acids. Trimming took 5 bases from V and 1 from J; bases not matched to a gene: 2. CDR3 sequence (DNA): TGTGCCAGCAGTCTGACTAGCGGCACAGATACGCAGTATTTT. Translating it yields CASSLTSGTDTQYF.

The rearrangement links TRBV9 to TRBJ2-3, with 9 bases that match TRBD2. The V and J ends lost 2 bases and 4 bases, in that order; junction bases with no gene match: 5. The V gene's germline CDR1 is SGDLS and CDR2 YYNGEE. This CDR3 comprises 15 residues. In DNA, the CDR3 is TGTGCCAGCAGCGTCATAGCGGGAGATCCAGATACGCAGTATTTT. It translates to CASSVIAGDPDTQYF. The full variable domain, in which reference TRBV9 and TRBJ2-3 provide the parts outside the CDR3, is DSGVTQTPKHLITATGQRVTLRCSPRSGDLSVYWYQQSLDQGLQFLIQYYNGEERAKGNILERFSAQQFPDLHSELNLSSLELGDSALYFCASSVIAGDPDTQYFGPGTRLTVL.

The CDR3 DNA is TGTGCCACCAGCAGAGATCGTCGGGTTTCAACTCTCTCCGAGCAGTACTTC. It is translated as CATSRDRRVSTLSEQYF. The rearrangement joins TRBV15 to TRBJ2-7; D unresolved. Trimming removed 0 bases at V and 6 bases at J, with 21 bases between. In germline, CDR1 is LNHNV, CDR2 YYDKDF (reference sequence). This CDR3 spans 17 amino acids.

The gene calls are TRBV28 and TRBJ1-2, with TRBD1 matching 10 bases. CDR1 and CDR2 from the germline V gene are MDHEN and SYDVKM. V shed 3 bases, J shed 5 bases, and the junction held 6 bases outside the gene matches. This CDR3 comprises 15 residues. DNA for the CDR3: TGTGCCAGCAGTTTTACAGGGACAGGGGAGTATGGCTACACCTTC. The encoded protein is CASSFTGTGEYGYTF.

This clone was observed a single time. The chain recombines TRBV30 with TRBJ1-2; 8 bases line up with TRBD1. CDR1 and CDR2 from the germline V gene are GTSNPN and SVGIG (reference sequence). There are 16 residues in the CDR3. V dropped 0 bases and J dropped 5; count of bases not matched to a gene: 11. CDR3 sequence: CAWSVLGAGGEYGYTF. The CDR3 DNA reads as TGTGCCTGGAGTGTACTTGGGGCAGGGGGCGAGTATGGCTACACCTTC.

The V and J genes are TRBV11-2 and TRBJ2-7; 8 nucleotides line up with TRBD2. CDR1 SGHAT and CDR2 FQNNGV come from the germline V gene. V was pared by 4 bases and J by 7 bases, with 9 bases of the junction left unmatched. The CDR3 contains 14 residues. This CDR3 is CASSSGLGPYEQYF. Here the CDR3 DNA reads TGTGCCAGCAGCTCGGGACTAGGTCCGTATGAGCAGTACTTC.

The CDR3 loop is CASSVGQQETQYF. CDR3 DNA: TGTGCCAGCAGCGTCGGACAGCAAGAGACCCAGTACTTC. This sequence joins TRBV9 and TRBJ2-5, with D maybe TRBD1 (6 bases). CDR3 length equals 13 residues. The germline gives CDR1 SGDLS, CDR2 YYNGEE. V lost 2 bases and J lost 2, with 7 bases in between.

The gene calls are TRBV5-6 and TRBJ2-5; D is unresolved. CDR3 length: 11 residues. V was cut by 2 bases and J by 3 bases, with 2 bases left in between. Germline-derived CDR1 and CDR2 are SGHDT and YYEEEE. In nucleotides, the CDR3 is TGTGCCAGCAGCTTCGAAGAGACCCAGTACTTC. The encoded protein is CASSFEETQYF.

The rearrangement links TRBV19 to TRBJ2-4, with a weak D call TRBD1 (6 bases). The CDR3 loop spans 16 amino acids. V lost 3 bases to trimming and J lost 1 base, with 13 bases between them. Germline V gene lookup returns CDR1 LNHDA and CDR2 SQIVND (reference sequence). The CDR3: CASSIFQGSAKNIQYF. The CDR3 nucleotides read TGTGCCAGTAGTATTTTTCAGGGGTCGGCCAAAAACATTCAGTACTTC.

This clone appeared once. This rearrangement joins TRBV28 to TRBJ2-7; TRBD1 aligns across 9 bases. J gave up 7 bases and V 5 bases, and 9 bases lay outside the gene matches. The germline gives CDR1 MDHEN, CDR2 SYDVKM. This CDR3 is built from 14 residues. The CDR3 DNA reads TGTGCCAGCAGTATAGGGGACAGGGCTGGGGAGCAGTACTTC. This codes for CASSIGDRAGEQYF.

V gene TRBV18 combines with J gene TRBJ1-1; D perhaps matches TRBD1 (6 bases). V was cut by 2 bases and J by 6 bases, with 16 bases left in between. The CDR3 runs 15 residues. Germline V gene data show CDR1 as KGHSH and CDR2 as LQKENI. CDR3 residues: CASSPLKQGLPEAFF. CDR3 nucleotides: TGTGCCAGCTCACCATTAAAACAGGGATTACCTGAAGCTTTCTTT.